Presented here are 8 T cell receptor beta chains from one specimen sequenced in a study of cytomegalovirus exposure and HLA in healthy donors. PCR involved 60 Vbeta and 13 Jbeta primers. The assay was immunoSEQ multiplex PCR, and TCRdb's table has in-frame clones only and misses some. The profile shows hundreds of thousands of clones, approximately 80% of them singletons. Sequenced input: PBMCs. These receptors originate from a boy between 2 and 15 years old in good health and CMV-seronegative.

This clone was picked up a small number of times. V gene TRBV15 combines with J gene TRBJ2-2; D perhaps matches TRBD2 (6 bases). This CDR3 spans 18 amino acids. V gave up 0 bases and J gave up 1 base, with 15 bases separating them. Germline V gene lookup returns CDR1 LNHNV and CDR2 YYDKDF (reference sequence). The CDR3 DNA reads TGTGCCACCAGCAGAGAGGGACGGGAGCTTCTGAACACCGGGGAGCTGTTTTTT. It specifies CATSREGRELLNTGELFF.

Only one count was recorded for this clone. The gene calls are TRBV5-5 and TRBJ2-7; 8 nucleotides match TRBD2. The CDR3 runs 14 residues. Trimming removed 1 base from V and 5 bases from J; junction bases left unmatched: 5. Looked up from germline, CDR1 is SGHKS and CDR2 is YYEKEE (reference sequence). CDR3 bases: TGTGCCAGCAGCTTGCAGCGGGAGACCGACGAGCAGTACTTC. It yields the protein CASSLQRETDEQYF.

V is TRBV10-1 and J is TRBJ2-3; 9 positions match TRBD1. This CDR3 region has 16 residues. The ends lost 3 bases at V and 2 bases at J; junction bases unmatched: 6. Per the germline V gene, CDR1 is WNHNN and CDR2 is SYGVQD (reference sequence). The CDR3 here is CASSDSGTGPTDTQYF. CDR3 sequence (DNA): TGCGCCAGCAGTGACTCCGGGACAGGGCCCACAGATACGCAGTATTTT.

The chain's CDR3 is CASSQGDRVAGNTIYF. CDR3 nucleotide sequence: TGCGCCAGCAGCCAAGGGGACAGGGTGGCTGGAAACACCATATATTTT. The genes are TRBV4-1 and TRBJ1-3; TRBD1 matches at 9 bases. V lost 1 base, J lost 2 bases, and 3 bases stayed unmatched. CDR3 size: 16 residues. CDR1 MGHRA and CDR2 YSYEKL come from the germline V gene.

The chain uses TRBV16 and TRBJ1-2; TRBD1 matches at 11 bases. The ends lost 0 bases at V and 0 bases at J; junction bases unmatched: 0. Germline CDR1 reads KGHSY; CDR2 reads FQNENV. The CDR3 extends over 16 amino acids. The CDR3 region is CASSQSGQGANYGYTF. In nucleotides, the CDR3 is TGTGCCAGCAGCCAATCGGGACAGGGGGCTAACTATGGCTACACCTTC.

V gene TRBV19 combines with J gene TRBJ2-1; 9 bases fit TRBD1. V shed 5 bases and J 2 bases; nucleotides not matched to a gene: 4. The CDR3 is made up of 15 amino acids. Looked up from germline, CDR1 is LNHDA and CDR2 is SQIVND (reference sequence). The CDR3: CASSSRQGAYNEQFF. The CDR3 region has the DNA TGTGCCAGTAGTTCCCGACAGGGGGCCTACAATGAGCAGTTCTTC.

The chain carries TRBV18 and TRBJ1-1; 7 bases line up with TRBD1. Germline CDR1 reads KGHSH; CDR2 reads LQKENI. This CDR3 contains 13 residues. After removal of 8 bases from V and 1 base from J, the junction contained 4 bases not matched to a gene. CDR3 sequence (DNA): TGTGCCAGCGGTGGACAGGAGAACACTGAAGCTTTCTTT. Translated, it gives CASGGQENTEAFF.

This clone was observed a handful of times. This sequence joins TRBV4-1 and TRBJ1-1; D is unclear. Germline values: CDR1 MGHRA, CDR2 YSYEKL. The CDR3 is made up of 13 amino acids. With 1 base removed from V and 5 bases from J, the gap between germline ends came to 8 bases. The CDR3 protein is CASSQGEGTEAFF. DNA for the CDR3: TGCGCCAGCAGCCAAGGGGAGGGAACTGAAGCTTTCTTT.